Listed here are 16 T cell receptor beta chains from one sample, sequenced in a study of persistence of HIV-infected CD4 T cells. The stimulus was an HIV-1 Gag 15-mer peptide pool, 1 ug/peptide/mL. CD40L-negative CD69-negative CD45RO-high memory CD4+ T cells were sorted as populations depleted of antigen-responding cells. These TCRs are of unknown antigen specificity. This was the immunoSEQ version 4 assay in survey mode. Assay used: immunoSEQ multiplex PCR; TCRdb lists only in-frame clones, some missing. The top ten hold roughly 0.99% of the sample, which has some 37,000 clones, 75% to 85% seen once. Sequences were derived from cultured CD4+ T cells from PBMCs, sampled from a patient who received antiretroviral therapy. Source of these receptors: an adult with HIV. The donor label of this sample is uncertain.

The rearrangement uses TRBV19 and TRBJ1-2; TRBD1 might be the D (6 bases). Germline lookup yields CDR1 LNHDA and CDR2 SQIVND (reference sequence). The CDR3 extends over 14 amino acids. Between the trimmed V and J ends, which lost 4 bases and 4 bases, there was a span of 13 bases. The CDR3 is CASSSNREGYGYTF. The DNA of the CDR3 is TGTGCCAGTAGTAGCAACAGGGAGGGCTATGGCTACACCTTC.

This chain uses TRBV5-8 with TRBJ2-3; D unresolved. The V gene lost 4 bases and the J gene lost 2 bases, with 11 bases spanning the gap. The germline V gene encodes CDR1 SGHTS and CDR2 YDEGEE. CDR3 length equals 14 residues. As DNA, the CDR3 is TGTGCCAGCAGCCTGATGGGGAACACAGATACGCAGTATTTT. This translates into CASSLMGNTDTQYF. Using reference TRBV5-8 and TRBJ2-3 for the parts outside the CDR3, the full variable domain is EAGVTQSPTHLIKTRGQQATLRCSPISGHTSVYWYQQALGLGLQFLLWYDEGEERNRGNFPPRFSGRQFPNYSSELNVNALELEDSALYLCASSLMGNTDTQYFGPGTRLTVL.

The chain has TRBV6-4 and TRBJ1-2; the match to TRBD1 covers 7 bases. J was trimmed by 7 bases and V by 8 bases; bases with no gene match: 13. CDR1 and CDR2 from the germline V gene are MRHNA and SNTAGT. CDR3 length: 14 amino acids. Here the CDR3 DNA reads TGTGCCAGCGCGGCGCACAGGGGCATGGGTGGCTACACCTTC. Its protein product is CASAAHRGMGGYTF.

This clone was observed a few times. This chain links TRBV10-1 with TRBJ2-4, with D possibly matching TRBD2 (6 bases). Germline CDR1 and CDR2: WNHNN and SYGVQD (reference sequence). Trimming cost V 3 bases and J 5 bases, with 8 bases left between them. The CDR3 contains 13 residues. For the CDR3, the DNA is TGCGCCAGCAGTGACGGAGGGGAAAACATTCAGTACTTC. Translation gives CASSDGGENIQYF.

The chain is built from TRBV5-4 and TRBJ1-4; D is unclear. The length of the CDR3 is 14 residues. Looked up from germline, CDR1 is SGHNT and CDR2 is YYREEE (reference sequence). V was clipped by 4 bases and J by 3 bases, with 10 bases between them. The DNA of the CDR3 is TGTGCCAGCAGCAAACCCGGGCCTAATGAAAAACTGTTTTTT. It yields the protein CASSKPGPNEKLFF. Full variable domain (rest looked up from reference TRBV5-4 and TRBJ1-4): ETGVTQSPTHLIKTRGQQVTLRCSSQSGHNTVSWYQQALGQGPQFIFQYYREEENGRGNFPPRFSGLQFPNYSSELNVNALELDDSALYLCASSKPGPNEKLFFGSGTQLSVL.

The V call is TRBV4-1, the J call TRBJ2-3; no reliable D call. The CDR3 runs 14 residues. Germline V gene data show CDR1 as MGHRA and CDR2 as YSYEKL. The V end lost 3 bases, the J end lost 1 base, and 8 bases lay between the germline ends. CDR3 protein: CASSHPLRTDTQYF. The CDR3, as DNA: TGCGCCAGCAGCCACCCCCTACGCACAGATACGCAGTATTTT.

The chain combines TRBV7-9 with TRBJ1-2; TRBD1 agrees at 9 bases. The V and J ends lost 5 bases and 5 bases, in that order; junction bases with no gene match: 12. In germline, CDR1 is SEHNR, CDR2 FQNEAQ (reference sequence). This CDR3 is 16 amino acids long. Here the CDR3 reads CASSTDHPGQGYGYTF. The CDR3 DNA reads TGTGCCAGCAGCACCGATCACCCCGGACAGGGGTATGGCTACACCTTC.

V is TRBV9 and J is TRBJ2-1, with a weak D call TRBD2 (6 bases). Germline CDR1 reads SGDLS; CDR2 reads YYNGEE. The length of the CDR3 is 14 residues. Trimming cost V 4 bases and J 7 bases, with 15 bases left between them. The CDR3 region is CASSRLVGENEQFF. Here the CDR3 DNA reads TGTGCCAGCAGCCGACTAGTCGGTGAAAATGAGCAGTTCTTC.

The chain has TRBV28 and TRBJ1-5; unclear D gene. This CDR3 is 14 amino acids long. CDR1 is MDHEN and CDR2 is SYDVKM in the germline V gene. V dropped 3 bases and J dropped 0 bases, with 6 bases sitting between them. In nucleotides, the CDR3 is TGTGCCAGCAGTTTGGCAGCTAGCAATCAGCCCCAGCATTTT. Translated: CASSLAASNQPQHF.

This clone was counted a single time. The chain is built from TRBV6-5 and TRBJ2-1; D may match TRBD1 or TRBD2 (7 bases each). Germline values: CDR1 MNHEY, CDR2 SVGAGI. The V and J ends lost 7 bases and 6 bases respectively, with 16 bases between them. This CDR3 has 14 amino acids. The CDR3 here is CASIRQGLSNEQFF. The CDR3 bases are TGTGCCAGCATTCGACAGGGACTATCCAATGAGCAGTTCTTC.

V usage is TRBV3-1 (or the pseudogene TRBV3-2) and J usage is TRBJ2-1; the match to TRBD2 covers 12 bases. The trim removed 2 bases at V and 4 bases at J, leaving 6 bases unmatched. CDR1 is LGHDT, CDR2 YNNKEL, per germline (reference sequence). This CDR3 is built from 17 residues. CDR3 protein: CASSQQPGLAGYNEQFF. CDR3 nucleotide sequence: TGTGCCAGCAGCCAACAACCCGGACTAGCGGGGTACAATGAGCAGTTCTTC.

The V call is TRBV11-3, the J call TRBJ2-5; possible D gene TRBD1, 7 bases. V lost 0 bases, J lost 3 bases, and 14 bases lay in between. This CDR3 is 16 amino acids long. From germline, CDR1 is SGHNT and CDR2 YENEEA. CDR3 amino acids: CASSLDGGRGEETQYF. CDR3 in DNA: TGTGCCAGCAGCTTAGATGGTGGCAGGGGGGAAGAGACCCAGTACTTC.

The chain joins TRBV5-1 to TRBJ1-2, with no clear D. CDR1 is SGHRS and CDR2 is YFSETQ in the germline V gene. The length of the CDR3 is 13 residues. Trimming removed 0 bases from V and 6 bases from J, with 9 bases in between. CDR3 nucleotide sequence: TGCGCCAGCAGCTTGGAGGGAAGAGATGGCTACACCTTC. Translated, it gives CASSLEGRDGYTF.

J is TRBJ1-1 and V is TRBV9; 8 bases map to TRBD1. Germline V lookup: CDR1 SGDLS, CDR2 YYNGEE. J gave up 1 base and V 0 bases, and 2 bases lay outside the gene matches. This CDR3 region has 15 residues. CDR3 nucleotide sequence: TGTGCCAGCAGCGTAGCACAGGGGGGGAACACTGAAGCTTTCTTT. Amino acid sequence: CASSVAQGGNTEAFF.

The gene calls are TRBV7-3 and TRBJ2-2; no definite D call. V lost 5 bases and J 2 bases, leaving 9 bases between the germline ends. The CDR3 runs to 14 residues. Germline CDR1 is SGHTA and CDR2 is FQGTGA. The CDR3 region has the DNA TGTGCCAGCAGCCCAAACAGAAACACCGGGGAGCTGTTTTTT. This translates into CASSPNRNTGELFF.

The V call is TRBV29-1, the J call TRBJ2-3; 7 bases agree with TRBD2. Trimming took 5 bases from V and 1 from J; bases not matched to a gene: 3. Germline V lookup: CDR1 SQVTM, CDR2 ANQGSEA. This CDR3 region has 13 residues. The CDR3 protein is CSVSRGGTDTQYF. In DNA, the CDR3 is TGCAGCGTTTCTCGGGGGGGCACAGATACGCAGTATTTT.